The 20 T cell receptor beta chains in this list originate from one sample, sequenced in a study of CD8 T cells in Susac syndrome. Random hexamers were used to reverse transcribe the RNA input (roughly 0.5 to 1 ug). TCRdb reprocessed the immunoSEQ multiplex PCR reads via MiXCR and lists one record per CDR3 protein. The table includes about 150,000 distinct CDR3 sequences, 95% detected once. The material sequenced was CD4+ T cells from PBMCs. These receptor sequences come from a human donor with Susac syndrome.

The rearrangement joins TRBV6-1 to TRBJ2-7; D unclear. The V end lost 4 bases, the J end lost 5 bases, and 12 bases lay between the germline ends. This CDR3 region has 13 residues. Germline CDR1 and CDR2: MNHNS and SASEGT. The DNA for the CDR3 is TGTGCCAGCAGTGCGGCCCCACGGAACGAGCAGTACTTC. It translates to CASSAAPRNEQYF.

DNA of the CDR3: TGCAGTGCTCCCCTGGCCAGAGGCCCAGCGGGCTACACCTTC. Its translation: CSAPLARGPAGYTF. J is TRBJ1-2 and V is TRBV20-1, with D hard to call. The germline gives CDR1 DFQATT, CDR2 SNEGSKA (reference sequence). The length of the CDR3 is 14 residues. V gave up 5 bases and J gave up 8 bases, with 21 bases separating them.

The chain combines TRBV7-9 with TRBJ2-1, with D perhaps TRBD1 or TRBD2 (5 bases each). Germline V gives CDR1 SEHNR, CDR2 FQNEAQ (reference sequence). V was cut by 5 bases and J by 12 bases, with 20 bases left in between. This CDR3 spans 14 amino acids. CDR3 sequence reads: CASSQENGASGQFF. CDR3 coding DNA: TGTGCCAGCAGCCAAGAAAACGGGGCATCTGGGCAGTTCTTC.

This chain joins TRBV15 and TRBJ1-2; D is perhaps TRBD1 (6 bases). The CDR3 consists of 14 residues. The germline CDR1 and CDR2 sequences are LNHNV and YYDKDF (reference sequence). Trimming took off 1 base at V and 3 bases at J, with 9 bases between the two ends. CDR3 residues: CATSRARTDYGYTF. The DNA of the CDR3 is TGTGCCACCAGCAGAGCCCGGACAGACTATGGCTACACCTTC.

The genes are TRBV14 and TRBJ2-2; 8 bases fit TRBD1. The germline V gene has CDR1 SGHDN and CDR2 FVKESK. Trimming cost V 4 bases and J 6 bases; bases outside gene matches: 10. The CDR3 is 16 residues long. The CDR3 here is CASSLWTGKGSGELFF. The CDR3 DNA reads TGTGCCAGCAGCCTTTGGACAGGGAAAGGCTCCGGGGAGCTGTTTTTT.

The CDR3 sequence is CATQVAGTLNEQFF. CDR3 DNA: TGTGCCACGCAGGTAGCGGGGACCCTCAATGAGCAGTTCTTC. This rearrangement joins TRBV12-3 or TRBV12-4 to TRBJ2-1, with 8 bases aligning to TRBD2. This CDR3 region has 14 residues. After removal of 10 bases from V and 6 bases from J, the junction contained 11 bases not matched to a gene.

This chain joins TRBV29-1 and TRBJ2-2, with D tentatively TRBD1 (5 bases). The germline V gene encodes CDR1 SQVTM and CDR2 ANQGSEA. The length of the CDR3 is 14 residues. V was trimmed by 7 bases and J by 3 bases, leaving 15 bases between them. The CDR3 here is CSAGKGLDTGELFF. DNA of the CDR3: TGCAGCGCAGGAAAGGGGTTGGACACCGGGGAGCTGTTTTTT.

The chain combines TRBV3-1 with TRBJ1-1; D uncertain. CDR3 length: 11 residues. Germline V CDR1 and CDR2: LGHDT, YNNKEL (reference sequence). V lost 4 bases and J 6 bases, leaving 6 bases between the germline ends. CDR3 sequence reads: CASSRSSEAFF. In DNA form, the CDR3 reads TGTGCCAGCAGCCGATCATCTGAAGCTTTCTTT.

The CDR3 sequence: CASSPGTNTGELFF. The CDR3 bases are TGTGCCAGCTCACCAGGGACTAACACCGGGGAGCTGTTTTTT. V and J are TRBV18 and TRBJ2-2; possibly TRBD2 for D (6 bases). Trimming removed 2 bases from V and 2 bases from J, with 6 bases in between. Germline V CDR1 and CDR2: KGHSH, LQKENI. The CDR3 has 14 amino acids.

The V gene is TRBV20-1, the J gene TRBJ1-5; 7 bases are a match to TRBD1. The germline CDR1 and CDR2 sequences are DFQATT and SNEGSKA (reference sequence). Trimming at V came to 5 bases and at J to 6 bases, leaving 4 bases not matched to a gene. The CDR3 loop spans 12 amino acids. CDR3 nucleotide sequence: TGCAGTGCTCCAGGGGGGGGTCAGCCCCAGCATTTT. It encodes CSAPGGGQPQHF.

This sequence joins TRBV15 and TRBJ1-5; possible D gene TRBD1, 5 bases. Trimming left V 3 bases short and J 4 bases short, with 10 bases between. The CDR3 sequence is 14 residues long. Germline V gene data show CDR1 as LNHNV and CDR2 as YYDKDF (reference sequence). The CDR3 DNA reads as TGTGCCACCAGCAGGGACATAGTAAATCAGCCCCAGCATTTT. Translating gives CATSRDIVNQPQHF. Filled out from reference TRBV15 and TRBJ1-5, the complete variable domain reads DAMVIQNPRYQVTQFGKPVTLSCSQTLNHNVMYWYQQKSSQAPKLLFHYYDKDFNNEADTPDNFQSRRPNTSFCFLDIRSPGLGDTAMYLCATSRDIVNQPQHFGDGTRLSIL.

The chain recombines TRBV7-2 with TRBJ2-7; D gene uncertain. Trimming removed 1 base at V and 6 bases at J, with 7 bases between. Germline lookup yields CDR1 SGHTA and CDR2 FQGNSA. This CDR3 spans 12 amino acids. The CDR3 spells CASSLGAAEQYF. CDR3 bases: TGTGCCAGCAGCTTAGGGGCCGCCGAGCAGTACTTC. The entire variable domain, with the rest obtained from reference TRBV7-2 and TRBJ2-7, is as follows: GAGVSQSPSNKVTEKGKDVELRCDPISGHTALYWYRQSLGQGLEFLIYFQGNSAPDKSGLPSDRFSAERTGGSVSTLTIQRTQQEDSAVYLCASSLGAAEQYFGPGTRLTVT.

This clonotype was picked up one time. The chain recombines TRBV7-9 with TRBJ1-6; weak D call: TRBD1 (6 bases). V shed 5 bases and J shed 17 bases, with 22 bases lying between them. Germline assignment: CDR1 SEHNR and CDR2 FQNEAQ (reference sequence). The CDR3 is 14 amino acids. The CDR3: CASSTGQRFSGVHF. CDR3 nucleotide sequence: TGTGCCAGCAGCACCGGACAGAGGTTCTCTGGGGTCCACTTT.

J is TRBJ2-7 and V is TRBV20-1; TRBD2 is a possible D gene (6 bases). The CDR3 contains 14 residues. V was cut by 2 bases and J by 0 bases, with 11 bases left in between. The germline gives CDR1 DFQATT, CDR2 SNEGSKA (reference sequence). Written as DNA, the CDR3 is TGCAGTGCTAGAAAGGTAGCGGACTCCTACGAGCAGTACTTC. Translation gives CSARKVADSYEQYF.

This clonotype was counted a single time. The rearrangement joins TRBV25-1 to TRBJ2-1; 7 bases agree with TRBD1. CDR3 length: 12 residues. Germline CDR1 reads MGHDK; CDR2 reads SYGVNS. J was trimmed by 10 bases and V by 4 bases; bases with no gene match: 4. CDR3 sequence (DNA): TGTGCCAGCAGTGGTTACAGGGGAGAGCAGTTCTTC. It codes for CASSGYRGEQFF.

The V call is TRBV20-1, the J call TRBJ2-3; 9 nucleotides agree with TRBD2. Trimming cost V 3 bases and J 1 base; bases outside gene matches: 5. The CDR3 spans 15 residues. Germline assignment: CDR1 DFQATT and CDR2 SNEGSKA (reference sequence). The CDR3 DNA sequence: TGCAGTGCTAGTTCCTTAGCGGGGGGCACAGATACGCAGTATTTT. Amino acids: CSASSLAGGTDTQYF.

The chain is built from TRBV24-1 and TRBJ2-2; perhaps TRBD1 as D (5 bases). CDR1 is KGHDR and CDR2 is SFDVKD in the germline V gene. The CDR3 covers 13 residues. Deletions cut 9 bases from V and 2 bases from J, with 9 bases between. The CDR3, as DNA: TGTGCCACCCGGCAGGGAAACACCGGGGAGCTGTTTTTT. This gives the protein CATRQGNTGELFF.

The rearrangement links TRBV20-1 to TRBJ1-5, with a tentative D call TRBD1 (5 bases). Germline V CDR1 and CDR2: DFQATT, SNEGSKA (reference sequence). This CDR3 is 14 amino acids long. The V gene lost 4 bases and the J gene lost 4 bases, with 14 bases spanning the gap. CDR3 sequence reads: CSATYSRGNQPQHF. The CDR3 DNA reads as TGCAGTGCTACTTACAGTAGGGGTAATCAGCCCCAGCATTTT.

In the case of this clonotype: The junction departs from germline at one end; a sequencing error may be responsible. V is TRBV14 and J is TRBJ2-7; D gene unclear. CDR1 and CDR2 (germline): SGHDN, FVKESK. The CDR3 loop spans 8 amino acids. CDR3 nucleotide sequence: TGTGCCAGCAGCCAGAAGCACTTC. It yields the protein CASSQKHF.

CDR3 bases: TGTGCCAGCAGCCCAGTGGGGGGCCGAAAAAGCAATCAGCCCCAGCATTTT. This encodes CASSPVGGRKSNQPQHF. The chain joins TRBV7-8 to TRBJ1-5; perhaps TRBD1 as D (6 bases). CDR3 length: 17 residues. Trimming left V 5 bases short and J 1 base short, with 18 bases between. From germline, CDR1 is SGHVS and CDR2 FQNEAQ.